This is a list of T cell receptor beta chains from one sample in a study of OX40 agonist ivuxolimab in advanced cancers. Generated by immunoSEQ multiplex PCR, the TCRdb table keeps only in-frame clones and is missing some. The table shows approximately 15,000 clones, with 70% occurring only once. The sequencing used CD4+ or CD8+ T cells sorted from blood, collected in a trial of the OX40 agonist ivuxolimab. The receptors stem from an adult with an advanced solid tumor such as melanoma, head and neck, liver or kidney cancer. Each CDR3 is given with its conserved first and last residue. D genes are given only for firm matches. The size field is filled for only some rows; it gives once, few, many or a size class.

-,TRBV2,-,TRBJ2-7,14,CASSHEVGHYEQYF,TGTGCCAGCAGTCATGAAGTGGGACACTACGAGCAGTACTTC
-,TRBV6-1,-,TRBJ2-7,14,CASSEVGQTYEQYF,TGTGCCAGCAGTGAAGTTGGCCAAACCTACGAGCAGTACTTC
few,TRBV27,-,TRBJ1-4,14,CASRIDSNNEKLFF,TGTGCCAGCAGGATAGACTCTAATAATGAAAAACTGTTTTTT
once,TRBV19,-,TRBJ1-2,14,CASSIGRVNYGYTF,TGTGCCAGTAGTATCGGCAGGGTGAACTATGGCTACACCTTC
-,TRBV7-9,TRBD1,TRBJ1-2,16,CASSLGGGTDLYGYTF,TGTGCCAGCAGCTTAGGGGGTGGGACAGACTTATATGGCTACACCTTC
-,TRBV4-1,TRBD1,TRBJ1-2,13,CASSPTGGSSYTF,TGCGCCAGCAGCCCGACAGGGGGGAGTAGCTACACCTTC
few,TRBV19,TRBD2,TRBJ2-5,15,CASSTGAGAAETQYF,TGTGCCAGTAGTACAGGCGCGGGAGCGGCGGAGACCCAGTACTTC
few,TRBV2,-,TRBJ2-1,13,CASSVNSHNEQFF,TGTGCCAGCAGTGTCAACAGTCACAATGAGCAGTTCTTC
few,TRBV7-2,TRBD2,TRBJ2-1,15,CASSPGGLSYNEQFF,TGTGCCAGCAGCCCGGGAGGGCTCTCCTACAATGAGCAGTTCTTC
few,TRBV11-1,TRBD2,TRBJ2-1,16,CASSPGLAGSYNEQFF,TGTGCCAGCAGCCCCGGACTAGCGGGCTCCTACAATGAGCAGTTCTTC
once,TRBV19,-,TRBJ2-7,14,CASSLGVFSYEQYF,TGTGCCAGTAGTTTAGGGGTCTTCTCCTACGAGCAGTACTTC
-,TRBV6-6,-,TRBJ1-1,12,CASSHRSTEAFF,TGTGCCAGCAGTCACCGGAGCACTGAAGCTTTCTTT
-,TRBV20-1,-,TRBJ2-1,11,CSAREYNEQFF,TGCAGTGCTAGAGAGTACAATGAGCAGTTCTTC
once,TRBV9,TRBD2,TRBJ2-1,15,CASSVGLWEGDEQFF,TGTGCCAGCAGCGTAGGTCTGTGGGAGGGAGATGAGCAGTTCTTC
medium-sized,TRBV5-1,TRBD1,TRBJ1-1,14,CATEGGLMNTEAFF,TGCGCCACCGAAGGGGGCCTCATGAACACTGAAGCTTTCTTT
-,TRBV13,-,TRBJ2-7,14,CASSLGGAPYEQYF,TGTGCCAGCAGCTTAGGAGGGGCGCCCTACGAGCAGTACTTC
-,TRBV5-6,-,TRBJ2-2,14,CASSDETGTGELFF,TGTGCCAGCAGCGATGAGACAGGCACCGGGGAGCTGTTTTTT
-,TRBV19,-,TRBJ2-7,11,CASSGSYEQYF,TGTGCCAGTAGTGGCTCCTACGAGCAGTACTTC
-,TRBV9,TRBD2,TRBJ2-3,17,CASSPLWGTSYGDTQYF,TGTGCCAGCAGCCCCCTCTGGGGGACTAGCTATGGAGATACGCAGTATTTT
-,TRBV7-9,-,TRBJ2-7,13,CASSLVGLGEQYF,TGTGCCAGCAGCTTAGTAGGGTTAGGCGAGCAGTACTTC
few,TRBV27,TRBD2,TRBJ2-1,15,CASSPTSGAYNEQFF,TGTGCCAGCAGTCCGACTAGCGGAGCTTACAATGAGCAGTTCTTC
-,TRBV2,-,TRBJ2-7,12,CASAGSLDEQYF,TGTGCCAGCGCCGGGAGCTTGGACGAGCAGTACTTC
-,TRBV15,TRBD2,TRBJ2-3,17,CATSSMASGNDADTQYF,TGTGCCACCAGCAGTATGGCTAGCGGGAATGACGCAGATACGCAGTATTTT
medium-sized,TRBV10-1,-,TRBJ2-1,15,CARPGGKSSYNEQFF,TGCGCCAGACCCGGCGGCAAGAGCTCCTACAATGAGCAGTTCTTC
-,TRBV2,TRBD1,TRBJ2-1,14,CASSPGQGASEQFF,TGTGCCAGCAGTCCGGGACAGGGGGCTAGTGAGCAGTTCTTC
-,TRBV13,-,TRBJ2-7,12,CASSLGPLEQYF,TGTGCCAGCAGCTTAGGTCCCCTCGAGCAGTACTTC
-,TRBV2,-,TRBJ2-7,14,CASSDSIHPYEQYF,TGTGCCAGCAGTGACTCGATCCATCCCTACGAGCAGTACTTC
-,TRBV18,-,TRBJ1-1,15,CASSPPGAGNTEAFF,TGTGCCAGCTCACCACCGGGAGCAGGGAACACTGAAGCTTTCTTT
-,TRBV7-9,-,TRBJ1-6,14,CASSFGGHSSPLHF,TGTGCCAGCAGCTTTGGGGGGCATAGTTCACCCCTCCACTTT
-,TRBV28,-,TRBJ2-7,14,CASSLTLGSYEQYF,TGTGCCAGCAGCCTGACCTTAGGCTCCTACGAGCAGTACTTC
-,TRBV7-9,TRBD1,TRBJ2-1,14,CASSSGTGGYEQFF,TGTGCCAGCAGTTCCGGGACAGGGGGCTATGAGCAGTTCTTC
-,TRBV5-4,TRBD2,TRBJ2-7,14,CASSPLADLREQYF,TGTGCCAGCAGCCCGCTAGCGGACCTTCGGGAGCAGTACTTC
-,TRBV30,-,TRBJ2-7,15,CAWRGKRRYPYEQYF,TGTGCCTGGAGGGGTAAGAGGCGGTATCCCTACGAGCAGTACTTC
-,TRBV29-1,TRBD1,TRBJ2-3,14,CSVPRGRDTDTQYF,TGCAGCGTTCCCAGGGGGCGTGATACAGATACGCAGTATTTT
-,TRBV27,-,TRBJ2-7,13,CASAVGTDYEQYF,TGTGCCAGCGCAGTGGGTACAGATTACGAGCAGTACTTC
once,TRBV10-2,-,TRBJ1-1,13,CASSVDLNTEAFF,TGCGCCAGCAGTGTGGATCTGAACACTGAAGCTTTCTTT
medium-sized,TRBV5-1,TRBD1,TRBJ1-1,15,CASSWDRTLNTEAFF,TGTGCCAGCAGCTGGGACAGGACCCTGAACACTGAAGCTTTCTTT
-,TRBV5-1,-,TRBJ2-7,14,CASSLEGDSYEQYF,TGCGCCAGCAGCTTGGAGGGTGACTCCTACGAGCAGTACTTC
-,TRBV4-1,-,TRBJ2-7,13,CASSPPAGSEQYF,TGCGCCAGCAGCCCCCCGGCGGGGTCCGAGCAGTACTTC
many,TRBV7-8,-,TRBJ1-1,19,CASSLRDTKATGVNTEAFF,TGTGCCAGCAGCTTAAGGGACACCAAAGCCACTGGAGTGAACACTGAAGCTTTCTTT
-,TRBV7-6,-,TRBJ2-7,12,CASSLVAYEQYF,TGTGCCAGCAGCTTAGTAGCTTACGAGCAGTACTTC